These 20 T cell receptor beta chains were sequenced from one sample in a study of blood T cell repertoires in COVID-19. Clones were read by immunoSEQ multiplex PCR, and TCRdb kept only the in-frame ones, dropping some. The table lists 110,000 or so clones, around three quarters of them singletons, with around 4% in the top ten. Specimen: peripheral blood. The receptor set was obtained from a human donor in a cohort sampled during active or convalescent COVID-19.

This clone was seen more than once but under ten times. V is TRBV27 and J is TRBJ2-7; a weak D match, TRBD1 (6 bases). This CDR3 is built from 14 residues. The germline V and J ends were trimmed by 5 bases and 1 base, with 12 bases remaining between them. Germline V CDR1 and CDR2: MNHEY, SMNVEV (reference sequence). CDR3 in DNA: TGTGCCAGCAGTCGGTGGGACATGTCCTACGAGCAGTACTTC. Encoded protein: CASSRWDMSYEQYF.

V usage is TRBV6-2 or TRBV6-3 and J usage is TRBJ1-5, with D perhaps matching TRBD1 (5 bases). The germline V gene encodes CDR1 MNHEY and CDR2 SVGEGT. This CDR3 spans 15 amino acids. V lost 4 bases to trimming and J lost 6 bases, with 16 bases between them. The CDR3 DNA sequence: TGTGCCAGCAGTTCGGGAGTCTGGGGGAGTCAGCCCCAGCATTTT. As protein: CASSSGVWGSQPQHF.

This chain uses TRBV5-1 with TRBJ1-2; 10 bases are shared with TRBD1. The CDR3 covers 17 residues. Looked up from germline, CDR1 is SGHRS and CDR2 is YFSETQ. V lost 1 base and J lost 6; bases outside the gene matches: 12. The CDR3 reads CASSLTSAGQGVDGYTF. The CDR3 bases are TGCGCCAGCAGCTTGACGTCTGCCGGACAGGGGGTGGATGGCTACACCTTC.

The V gene is TRBV21-1, the J gene TRBJ2-5; the table's D gene call, TRBD1, was not cross checked with the DNA. TRBV21-1 is tagged as a pseudogene. CDR3 size: 17 residues. The CDR3 protein is CASSKADRDRYQETQYF. In nucleotides, the CDR3 is TGTGCCAGCAGCAAAGCAGACCGGGACAGGTACCAAGAGACCCAGTACTTC.

This clone was recorded once. V is TRBV28 and J is TRBJ1-2, with D tentatively TRBD1 (5 bases). Germline V lookup: CDR1 MDHEN, CDR2 SYDVKM. V was pared by 8 bases and J by 4 bases, with 17 bases between. The CDR3 is 14 amino acids. CDR3 DNA: TGTGCCAGCGACGCGGGGGTAGTAGGCTATGGCTACACCTTC. It specifies CASDAGVVGYGYTF.

The chain uses TRBV18 and TRBJ2-1; perhaps TRBD1 as D (8 bases). Trimming pared 3 bases from V and 6 bases from J, leaving 18 bases between. Germline V gene lookup returns CDR1 KGHSH and CDR2 LQKENI. CDR3 length: 16 amino acids. CDR3 coding DNA: TGTGCCAGCTCACCCGAACAGGGGGGGCGTGCCAATGAGCAGTTCTTC. This encodes CASSPEQGGRANEQFF.

V and J are TRBV6-2 or TRBV6-3 and TRBJ1-2; 7 nucleotides agree with TRBD1. Germline V gives CDR1 MNHEY, CDR2 SVGEGT. The CDR3 spans 14 residues. After removal of 0 bases from V and 8 bases from J, the junction contained 6 bases not matched to a gene. CDR3 protein: CASSYSGGLVGYTF. CDR3 coding DNA: TGTGCCAGCAGTTACTCAGGGGGCCTCGTCGGCTACACCTTC.

This clone has a single count. The rearrangement links TRBV24-1 to TRBJ1-2, with unresolved D. Germline V lookup: CDR1 KGHDR, CDR2 SFDVKD. This CDR3 is built from 21 residues. V was pared by 4 bases and J by 4 bases, with 33 bases between. CDR3 bases: TGTGCCACCAGTGACCTCTTTTGCGGTAAGGCCCCCCTTCCCCTTGTCTATGGCTACACCTTC. This encodes CATSDLFCGKAPLPLVYGYTF.

This clone was seen more than once but under ten times. The chain is built from TRBV5-1 and TRBJ1-4; no clear D. Trimming removed 0 bases at V and 2 bases at J, with 8 bases between. Germline V gene sequence: CDR1 SGHRS, CDR2 YFSETQ. The CDR3 length is 15 residues. The CDR3 here is CASSLGRGTNEKLFF. As DNA, the CDR3 is TGCGCCAGCAGCTTGGGGAGAGGGACTAATGAAAAACTGTTTTTT.

The chain carries TRBV14 and TRBJ2-5; TRBD2 matches at 7 bases. The CDR3 consists of 14 residues. Trimming took 1 base from V and 7 from J; bases not matched to a gene: 6. Germline-derived CDR1 and CDR2 are SGHDN and FVKESK. CDR3 residues: CASSQAVAGVTQYF. As DNA, the CDR3 is TGTGCCAGCAGCCAAGCAGTAGCGGGTGTGACCCAGTACTTC.

This clone showed up just once. The V and J genes are TRBV6-5 and TRBJ2-7, with TRBD2 as a possible D gene (6 bases). The V and J ends lost 2 bases and 2 bases respectively, with 10 bases between them. Germline CDR1 and CDR2: MNHEY and SVGAGI. CDR3 length: 14 residues. CDR3 sequence: CASSYGGNPYEQYF. For the CDR3, the DNA is TGTGCCAGCAGTTACGGCGGGAACCCCTACGAGCAGTACTTC.

This clone was seen only a few times. This chain joins TRBV7-9 and TRBJ2-7, with D uncertain. V lost 2 bases and J 4 bases, leaving 15 bases between the germline ends. Looked up from germline, CDR1 is SEHNR and CDR2 is FQNEAQ (reference sequence). The CDR3 is made up of 15 amino acids. The CDR3 loop is CASSLLSVAPYEQYF. The CDR3 coding sequence is TGTGCCAGCAGCTTACTGTCAGTAGCTCCATACGAGCAGTACTTC. Using reference TRBV7-9 and TRBJ2-7 for the parts outside the CDR3, the full variable domain is DTGVSQNPRHKITKRGQNVTFRCDPISEHNRLYWYRQTLGQGPEFLTYFQNEAQLEKSRLLSDRFSAERPKGSFSTLEIQRTEQGDSAMYLCASSLLSVAPYEQYFGPGTRLTVT.

This clone has a handful of counts. This CDR3 is CASSLKGQGDIGELFF. CDR3 in DNA: TGCGCCAGCAGCCTCAAGGGACAGGGTGACATCGGGGAGCTGTTTTTT. This sequence joins TRBV5-1 and TRBJ2-2; TRBD1 agrees at 9 bases. With 4 bases clipped from V and 7 bases from J, the junction kept 11 bases outside the gene matches. The CDR3 has 16 amino acids. Germline CDR1 is SGHRS and CDR2 is YFSETQ.

The chain uses TRBV19 and TRBJ1-2, with 7 bases that match TRBD1. Trimming removed 6 bases from V and 6 bases from J; junction bases left unmatched: 7. The CDR3 spans 13 residues. Germline CDR1 LNHDA, CDR2 SQIVND (reference sequence). The CDR3 sequence: CASRSKGADGYTF. CDR3 nucleotide sequence: TGTGCCAGTAGGAGTAAGGGGGCAGATGGCTACACCTTC.

The chain recombines TRBV12-5 with TRBJ2-3, with 10 positions matching TRBD2. Germline CDR1 and CDR2: LGHNT and FRNRAP. V dropped 1 base and J dropped 8; count of bases not matched to a gene: 24. This CDR3 is built from 21 residues. The CDR3: CASGLAQRGGLTGPTTGTQYF. The CDR3 DNA is TGTGCTAGTGGTTTGGCTCAGCGGGGGGGCCTCACGGGCCCTACCACGGGTACGCAGTATTTT. The whole variable domain, filled in from reference TRBV12-5 and TRBJ2-3, reads DARVTQTPRHKVTEMGQEVTMRCQPILGHNTVFWYRQTMMQGLELLAYFRNRAPLDDSGMPKDRFSAEMPDATLATLKIQPSEPRDSAVYFCASGLAQRGGLTGPTTGTQYFGPGTRLTVL.

The chain uses TRBV19 and TRBJ1-1; D is uncertain. CDR1 and CDR2 (germline): LNHDA, SQIVND (reference sequence). CDR3 size: 12 residues. The V end lost 3 bases, the J end lost 1 base, and 3 bases lay between the germline ends. The CDR3 nucleotides are TGTGCCAGTAGTATTAGGAACACTGAAGCTTTCTTT. Translation: CASSIRNTEAFF. The full variable domain, its missing parts supplied by reference TRBV19 and TRBJ1-1, is DGGITQSPKYLFRKEGQNVTLSCEQNLNHDAMYWYRQDPGQGLRLIYYSQIVNDFQKGDIAEGYSVSREKKESFPLTVTSAQKNPTAFYLCASSIRNTEAFFGQGTRLTVV.

CDR3 in DNA: TGTGCCAGCAAGGAGGGAGTGCCGAACACTGAAGCTTTCTTT. Translating gives CASKEGVPNTEAFF. This sequence joins TRBV6-5 and TRBJ1-1; D is ambiguous. The length of the CDR3 is 14 residues. The germline gives CDR1 MNHEY, CDR2 SVGAGI. V was pared by 7 bases and J by 1 base, with 13 bases between.

This rearrangement joins TRBV24-1 to TRBJ2-7, with 8 positions matching TRBD1. The CDR3 spans 14 residues. Germline loops: CDR1 KGHDR, CDR2 SFDVKD. Trimming took 4 bases from V and 3 from J; bases not matched to a gene: 4. The CDR3 DNA reads TGTGCCACCAGTGAAGGGACAGGAGTCTACGAGCAGTACTTC. This encodes CATSEGTGVYEQYF.

V and J are TRBV6-2 or TRBV6-3 and TRBJ2-7; a weak D match, TRBD1 (5 bases). The CDR3 spans 13 residues. Germline loops: CDR1 MNHEY, CDR2 SVGEGT. V lost 4 bases and J lost 4, with 11 bases in between. The CDR3 bases are TGTGCCAGCAGTTTGGACAACCTTTACGAGCAGTACTTC. Translated: CASSLDNLYEQYF.

Worth noting for this clone: Other DNA sequences in the same sample also yield this CDR3. This chain connects TRBV18 to TRBJ2-7; D is ambiguous. Deletions cut 5 bases from V and 0 bases from J, with 5 bases between. The CDR3 sequence is 12 residues long. The germline V gene has CDR1 KGHSH and CDR2 LQKENI. DNA of the CDR3: TGTGCCAGCTCATCGAGCTCCTACGAGCAGTACTTC. It encodes CASSSSSYEQYF.